Following are 25 T cell receptor beta chains from one sample sequenced in a study of cytomegalovirus exposure and HLA in healthy donors. This PCR relied on a set of 60 Vbeta primers and 13 Jbeta primers. Clones were read by immunoSEQ multiplex PCR, and TCRdb kept only the in-frame ones, dropping some. The sample yields about 110,000 clones, roughly 80% seen once. Sample: PBMCs. The receptors derive from a man under 40 in good health and CMV-seropositive.

The chain has TRBV7-2 and TRBJ2-3, with D perhaps matching TRBD1 (6 bases). The V gene lost 5 bases and the J gene lost 0 bases, with 9 bases spanning the gap. This CDR3 region has 14 residues. The germline gives CDR1 SGHTA, CDR2 FQGNSA. The CDR3 reads CASSRGQSTDTQYF. The CDR3 DNA is TGTGCCAGCAGCCGGGGACAAAGCACAGATACGCAGTATTTT.

The chain couples TRBV19 to TRBJ2-1; 10 bases are a match to TRBD2. Germline V CDR1 and CDR2: LNHDA, SQIVND (reference sequence). CDR3 length: 14 residues. The ends lost 1 base at V and 13 bases at J; junction bases unmatched: 7. CDR3 in DNA: TGTGCCAGTAGTATAGCGAGCGGGAGGGCCTATCAGTTCTTC. It yields the protein CASSIASGRAYQFF.

The rearrangement uses TRBV18 and TRBJ1-2; TRBD1 matches 7 bases. The CDR3 spans 14 residues. Germline lookup yields CDR1 KGHSH and CDR2 LQKENI. Trimming at V came to 3 bases and at J to 5 bases, leaving 6 bases not matched to a gene. The CDR3 is CASSPEGTAYGYTF. CDR3 sequence (DNA): TGTGCCAGCTCACCGGAAGGGACAGCATATGGCTACACCTTC.

This chain uses TRBV6-5 with TRBJ1-5; 8 nucleotides match TRBD1. This CDR3 has 15 residues. Germline CDR1 MNHEY, CDR2 SVGAGI. Losses at the gene ends were 6 bases for V and 5 bases for J; bases not matched to a gene: 9. For the CDR3, the DNA is TGTGCCAGCAGAGTACAGGGGGGAATCGATCAGCCCCAGCATTTT. This gives the protein CASRVQGGIDQPQHF.

This chain joins TRBV28 and TRBJ1-1, with D possibly matching TRBD1 (5 bases). Trimming removed 7 bases at V and 1 base at J, with 22 bases between. The CDR3 has 17 amino acids. The germline V gene has CDR1 MDHEN and CDR2 SYDVKM. The CDR3 DNA follows: TGTGCCAGCACCTCGGTCCTGCAGGGATTGCAGAACACTGAAGCTTTCTTT. Its translation is CASTSVLQGLQNTEAFF. Variable domain in full (rest from reference TRBV28 and TRBJ1-1): DVKVTQSSRYLVKRTGEKVFLECVQDMDHENMFWYRQDPGLGLRLIYFSYDVKMKEKGDIPEGYSVSREKKERFSLILESASTNQTSMYLCASTSVLQGLQNTEAFFGQGTRLTVV.

The rearrangement uses TRBV6-1 and TRBJ2-5; D is unresolved. The last part of the DNA fits TRBJ2-7 better; the J call may be wrong. Germline-derived CDR1 and CDR2 are MNHNS and SASEGT. The CDR3 consists of 11 residues. In DNA form, the CDR3 reads TGTGCCAGCAGTGGAAGTTACGAGCAGTACTTC. This gives the protein CASSGSYEQYF.

This chain joins TRBV18 and TRBJ1-4; the D gene is possibly TRBD1 (6 bases). Germline values: CDR1 KGHSH, CDR2 LQKENI. V lost 6 bases to trimming and J lost 2 bases, with 13 bases between them. The CDR3 consists of 15 residues. CDR3 region: CASSRYRETNEKLFF. The CDR3 DNA sequence: TGTGCCAGCTCGCGCTACAGGGAGACTAATGAAAAACTGTTTTTT.

V and J are TRBV29-1 and TRBJ2-1, with a possible D match to TRBD2 (6 bases). Germline CDR1 SQVTM, CDR2 ANQGSEA. CDR3 length: 14 amino acids. Trimming removed 4 bases at V and 4 bases at J, with 14 bases between. The CDR3 here is CSVAKVGGYNEQFF. The CDR3 bases are TGCAGCGTTGCGAAGGTCGGGGGATACAATGAGCAGTTCTTC.

The chain has TRBV6-6 and TRBJ1-5; tentative D call: TRBD1 (6 bases). V was clipped by 0 bases and J by 3 bases, with 12 bases between them. In germline, CDR1 is MNHNY, CDR2 SVGAGI (reference sequence). CDR3 size: 16 residues. The DNA for the CDR3 is TGTGCCAGCAGTTACTCACAGGGCTCTACCAATCAGCCCCAGCATTTT. As protein: CASSYSQGSTNQPQHF.

The rearrangement uses TRBV12-5 and TRBJ2-1; 8 bases fit TRBD2. The germline V gene has CDR1 LGHNT and CDR2 FRNRAP. This CDR3 has 15 amino acids. The junction had 11 bases not matched to a gene; V was cut back by 6 bases and J by 7 bases. The CDR3 here is CASGRTSGGGNEQFF. CDR3 DNA sequence: TGTGCTAGTGGCCGCACTAGCGGAGGTGGGAATGAGCAGTTCTTC.

As DNA, the CDR3 is TGTGCCAGCAGTCGGGATTCACCCCTCCACTTT. Protein sequence: CASSRDSPLHF. The rearrangement links TRBV7-2 to TRBJ1-6; D is unresolved. Germline V CDR1 and CDR2: SGHTA, FQGNSA. The germline V and J ends were trimmed by 6 bases and 8 bases, with 5 bases remaining between them. The CDR3 spans 11 residues.

This chain's CDR3 is CATSRETLAGDEQFF. The CDR3, as DNA: TGTGCCACCAGCAGAGAGACTCTAGCGGGAGATGAGCAGTTCTTC. This chain links TRBV15 with TRBJ2-1; 10 bases fit TRBD2. Germline V lookup: CDR1 LNHNV, CDR2 YYDKDF (reference sequence). Germline trimming cut 0 bases from V and 8 bases from J; bases unmatched to any gene: 4. This CDR3 has 15 residues.

V and J are TRBV29-1 and TRBJ2-2, with 7 bases lining up with TRBD2. CDR1 and CDR2 (germline): SQVTM, ANQGSEA. This CDR3 is built from 15 residues. V gave up 2 bases and J gave up 3 bases; unmatched junction bases: 6. The CDR3 region has the DNA TGCAGCGTTGAACCCAGGGAGGGCGACACCGGGGAGCTGTTTTTT. Its protein is CSVEPREGDTGELFF.

This clone has only a few counts. This chain uses TRBV25-1 with TRBJ1-1; D gene uncertain. The V and J ends lost 3 bases and 7 bases respectively, with 15 bases between them. CDR3 length: 14 residues. Germline V gene sequence: CDR1 MGHDK, CDR2 SYGVNS. The CDR3 region is CASSDFHSLVEAFF. CDR3 in DNA: TGTGCCAGCAGTGACTTCCACTCTCTCGTTGAAGCTTTCTTT.

Remarks on this clone: The same CDR3 arises from other DNA sequences in this sample as well. The rearrangement joins TRBV27 to TRBJ2-5, with 8 bases identical to TRBD2. This CDR3 is 13 amino acids long. Trimming took 6 bases from V and 5 from J; bases not matched to a gene: 5. The germline V gene encodes CDR1 MNHEY and CDR2 SMNVEV (reference sequence). The DNA of the CDR3 is TGTGCCAGCAGCCCGACTAGCGAGGAGACCCAGTACTTC. Its translation: CASSPTSEETQYF.

J is TRBJ1-1 and V is TRBV18; D gene ambiguous. Looked up from germline, CDR1 is KGHSH and CDR2 is LQKENI. CDR3 length: 13 amino acids. Trimming took off 4 bases at V and 3 bases at J, with 9 bases between the two ends. The CDR3 sequence: CASSQGGYTEAFF. In DNA, the CDR3 is TGTGCCAGCTCACAGGGCGGGTACACTGAAGCTTTCTTT.

The gene calls are TRBV5-1 and TRBJ1-2; 7 nucleotides align to TRBD1. The CDR3 loop spans 16 amino acids. V gave up 0 bases and J gave up 1 base; unmatched junction bases: 6. Germline lookup yields CDR1 SGHRS and CDR2 YFSETQ. Here the CDR3 reads CASSLVGGLDNYGYTF. For the CDR3, the DNA is TGCGCCAGCAGCTTGGTAGGGGGCTTGGATAACTATGGCTACACCTTC.

A single count supports this clone. The junction shows a germline mismatch at one end, possibly a read error. This chain uses TRBV7-8 with TRBJ1-1; D is ambiguous. Germline CDR1 and CDR2: SGHVS and FQNEAQ. This CDR3 is 13 amino acids long. The CDR3 loop reads CASSPDTYGNPYF. The CDR3 bases are TGTGCCAGCAGCCCCGACACGTATGGAAACCCCTACTTT. Full variable domain (remainder filled in from reference TRBV7-8 and TRBJ1-1): GAGVSQSPRYKVAKRGQDVALRCDPISGHVSLFWYQQALGQGPEFLTYFQNEAQLDKSGLPSDRFFAERPEGSVSTLKIQRTQQEDSAVYLCASSPDTYGNPYFGQGTRLTVV.

The chain links TRBV19 to TRBJ2-7; 7 bases agree with TRBD2. Germline CDR1 LNHDA, CDR2 SQIVND (reference sequence). The CDR3 loop spans 12 amino acids. The V and J ends lost 10 bases and 5 bases, in that order; junction bases with no gene match: 8. The CDR3 DNA follows: TGTGCCACAGGGCGGGGGAGGGACGAGCAGTACTTC. This gives the protein CATGRGRDEQYF.

V and J are TRBV5-1 and TRBJ2-5, with D uncertain. The V and J ends lost 1 base and 0 bases respectively, with 7 bases between them. The V gene's germline CDR1 is SGHRS and CDR2 YFSETQ. This CDR3 is built from 14 residues. Here the CDR3 DNA reads TGCGCCAGCAGCTTGTTTGAGTACCAAGAGACCCAGTACTTC. The encoded protein is CASSLFEYQETQYF.

The chain is built from TRBV2 and TRBJ1-5; TRBD1 might be the D (6 bases). Per the germline V gene, CDR1 is SNHLY and CDR2 is FYNNEI. V lost 4 bases, J lost 9 bases, and 16 bases lay in between. The CDR3 is made up of 14 amino acids. The CDR3 sequence: CASSATGYPGPQHF. Written as DNA, the CDR3 is TGTGCCAGCAGTGCCACAGGGTATCCTGGGCCCCAGCATTTT.

V gene TRBV18 combines with J gene TRBJ1-1; no firm D call. The V end lost 5 bases, the J end lost 2 bases, and 12 bases lay between the germline ends. This CDR3 region has 14 residues. Germline assignment: CDR1 KGHSH and CDR2 LQKENI. The CDR3 loop is CASSKPTVNTEAFF. The CDR3, as DNA: TGTGCCAGCTCAAAACCCACGGTTAACACTGAAGCTTTCTTT.

This chain joins TRBV28 and TRBJ2-1; 11 bases match TRBD2. Germline CDR1 reads MDHEN; CDR2 reads SYDVKM. CDR3 length: 15 amino acids. Germline trimming cut 5 bases from V and 5 bases from J; bases unmatched to any gene: 5. The CDR3 is CASSPLAGAHNEQFF. CDR3 coding DNA: TGTGCCAGCAGTCCACTAGCGGGGGCACACAATGAGCAGTTCTTC.

V and J are TRBV2 and TRBJ2-3; 8 positions match TRBD1. Unmatched junction bases numbered 11, after V lost 8 bases and J lost 4 bases. Looked up from germline, CDR1 is SNHLY and CDR2 is FYNNEI. The CDR3 runs to 15 residues. This CDR3 reads CASERTGGGADTQYF. The CDR3 bases are TGTGCCAGCGAGCGCACAGGGGGAGGTGCAGATACGCAGTATTTT. The whole variable domain, remainder taken from reference TRBV2 and TRBJ2-3, is EPEVTQTPSHQVTQMGQEVILRCVPISNHLYFYWYRQILGQKVEFLVSFYNNEISEKSEIFDDQFSVERPDGSNFTLKIRSTKLEDSAMYFCASERTGGGADTQYFGPGTRLTVL.

The V gene is TRBV27, the J gene TRBJ2-3; TRBD2 aligns across 9 bases. CDR3 length: 16 amino acids. Trimming removed 6 bases from V and 8 bases from J; junction bases left unmatched: 15. The germline CDR1 and CDR2 sequences are MNHEY and SMNVEV (reference sequence). CDR3 residues: CASRGVAGAPGGTQYF. DNA for the CDR3: TGTGCCAGCAGGGGAGTAGCGGGAGCCCCTGGAGGTACGCAGTATTTT.